A selection of T cell receptor beta chains follows, all from one sample in a study of T cells after yellow fever vaccination. TCRdb used MiXCR to reprocess the 5' RACE reads, holding one entry per CDR3 protein. The data show approximately 600,000 distinct CDR3 sequences, about 12% seen once. The sample was PBMCs, taken on the day of the yellow fever booster vaccination. The receptor set was obtained from a man aged 25 to 45 who received the YFV17D yellow fever vaccine. Each CDR3 is given without its conserved first and last residue.

j_gene: TRBJ1-2
v_gene: TRBV7-2
CDR3aa: ASSLRDTPNYGYT

j_gene: TRBJ2-2
v_gene: TRBV4-2
CDR3aa: ASSRNLGTGALSNTGELF

j_gene: TRBJ2-1
v_gene: TRBV9
CDR3aa: ASSVVRSDRRNNEQF

j_gene: TRBJ2-7
v_gene: TRBV18
CDR3aa: ASSGIIAGTFSYEQY

j_gene: TRBJ2-7
v_gene: TRBV6-1
CDR3aa: ASRSGQGPYEQY

j_gene: TRBJ2-5
v_gene: TRBV19
CDR3aa: ASSATGSRRRETQY

j_gene: TRBJ2-4
v_gene: TRBV20-1
CDR3aa: SAHRGNIQY

j_gene: TRBJ2-5
v_gene: TRBV12-3/TRBV12-4
CDR3aa: ASSLALAGVETQY

j_gene: TRBJ2-1
v_gene: TRBV12-3/TRBV12-4
CDR3aa: ASCDSDRSYNEQF

j_gene: TRBJ2-7
v_gene: TRBV3-1
CDR3aa: ASSPPHTSGRDHEQY

j_gene: TRBJ2-7
v_gene: TRBV7-2
CDR3aa: ASSFPAGGYEQY

j_gene: TRBJ2-1
v_gene: TRBV30
CDR3aa: AWTSRTGGSYNEQF

j_gene: TRBJ2-2
v_gene: TRBV18
CDR3aa: ASSHRSRVGNTGELF

j_gene: TRBJ2-7
v_gene: TRBV12-3/TRBV12-4
CDR3aa: ASSLAAGGSYEQY

j_gene: TRBJ2-6
v_gene: TRBV20-1
CDR3aa: SAWTSGRPGANVLT

j_gene: TRBJ2-7
v_gene: TRBV5-6
CDR3aa: ASSLVSGFYEQY

j_gene: TRBJ2-7
v_gene: TRBV6-2/TRBV6-3
CDR3aa: ASSEPTSGTPPYEQY

j_gene: TRBJ2-2
v_gene: TRBV7-6
CDR3aa: ASDQLDRATGELF

j_gene: TRBJ2-1
v_gene: TRBV7-8
CDR3aa: ASSVLTGLYNEQF

j_gene: TRBJ2-7
v_gene: TRBV11-2
CDR3aa: ASSLLVSGLPYEQY

j_gene: TRBJ2-7
v_gene: TRBV6-5
CDR3aa: ASSYSAGQGANEQY

j_gene: TRBJ2-5
v_gene: TRBV7-2
CDR3aa: ASSLDYGTQY

j_gene: TRBJ1-1
v_gene: TRBV4-3
CDR3aa: ASSQEGGRGPGAAF